This TCR beta chain was sequenced for a study of post-analysis software for immune sequencing data. For this clonotype: The antigen is undetermined.

General study results and limits: Included in a set of about five TRBV segments more frequent in patients than controls were TRBV5-6, TRBV5-1 and TRBV20-1. F measure grouped same-batch samples tightly together.

Unique molecular identifiers featured in each of the TCR beta cDNA libraries. TCRdb redid the calling of the PCR reads with MiXCR, one entry per CDR3 protein. Seen here are approximately 630,000 distinct CDR3 sequences, roughly three fifths observed once, and the top ten hold about 11%. From germline, CDR1 is SGHRS and CDR2 YFSETQ. CDR3 size: 16 residues. The ends were cut back, 0 bases at V and 0 bases at J, with 9 bases in the middle. Sequenced sample: blood. This receptor was obtained from a girl aged 2-10 years with multiple sclerosis. This chain uses TRBV5-1 with TRBJ2-2; the D gene is possibly TRBD2 (5 bases). This CDR3 is CASSLAERSNTGELFF. DNA for the CDR3: TGCGCCAGCAGCTTGGCCGAGCGGTCGAACACCGGGGAGCTGTTTTTT.